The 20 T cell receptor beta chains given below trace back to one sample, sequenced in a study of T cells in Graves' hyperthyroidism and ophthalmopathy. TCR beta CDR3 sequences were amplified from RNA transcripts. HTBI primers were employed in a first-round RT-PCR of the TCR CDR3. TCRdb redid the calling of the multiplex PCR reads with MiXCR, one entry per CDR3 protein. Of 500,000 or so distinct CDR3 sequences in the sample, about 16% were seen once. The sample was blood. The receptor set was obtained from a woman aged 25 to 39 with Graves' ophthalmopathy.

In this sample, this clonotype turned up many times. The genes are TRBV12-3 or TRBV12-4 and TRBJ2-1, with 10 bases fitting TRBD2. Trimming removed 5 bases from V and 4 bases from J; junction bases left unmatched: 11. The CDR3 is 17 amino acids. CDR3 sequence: CASSPKTMTSGYNEQFF. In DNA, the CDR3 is TGTGCCAGCAGTCCCAAAACAATGACTAGCGGGTACAATGAGCAGTTCTTC.

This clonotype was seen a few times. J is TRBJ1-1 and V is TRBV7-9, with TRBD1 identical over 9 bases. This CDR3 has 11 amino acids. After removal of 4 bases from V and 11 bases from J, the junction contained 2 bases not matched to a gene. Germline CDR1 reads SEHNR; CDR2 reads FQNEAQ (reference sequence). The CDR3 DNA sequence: TGTGCCAGCAGCTCCGACAGGGGGGCTTTCTTT. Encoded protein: CASSSDRGAFF.

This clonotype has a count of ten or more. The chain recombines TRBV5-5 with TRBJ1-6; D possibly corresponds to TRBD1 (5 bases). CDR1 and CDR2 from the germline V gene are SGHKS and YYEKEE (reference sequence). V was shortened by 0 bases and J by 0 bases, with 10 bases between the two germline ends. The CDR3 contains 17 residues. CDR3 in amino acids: CASSLDGASSYNSPLHF. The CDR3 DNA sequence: TGTGCCAGCAGCTTGGATGGGGCGAGCTCCTATAATTCACCCCTCCACTTT.

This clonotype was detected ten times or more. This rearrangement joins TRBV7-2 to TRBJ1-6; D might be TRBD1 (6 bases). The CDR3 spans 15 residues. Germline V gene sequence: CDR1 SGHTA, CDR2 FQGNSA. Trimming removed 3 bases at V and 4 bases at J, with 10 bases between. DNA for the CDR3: TGTGCCAGCAGCTTCTACAGGGCTTATAATTCACCCCTCCACTTT. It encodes CASSFYRAYNSPLHF. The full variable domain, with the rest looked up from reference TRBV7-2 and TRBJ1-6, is GAGVSQSPSNKVTEKGKDVELRCDPISGHTALYWYRQSLGQGLEFLIYFQGNSAPDKSGLPSDRFSAERTGGSVSTLTIQRTQQEDSAVYLCASSFYRAYNSPLHFGNGTRLTVT.

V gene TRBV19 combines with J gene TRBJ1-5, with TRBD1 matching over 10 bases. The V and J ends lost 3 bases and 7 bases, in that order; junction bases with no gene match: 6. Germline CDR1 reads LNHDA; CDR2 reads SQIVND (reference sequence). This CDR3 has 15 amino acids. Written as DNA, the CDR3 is TGTGCCAGTAGTATCCCGGGGACAGGGGTCCAGCCCCAGCATTTT. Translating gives CASSIPGTGVQPQHF.

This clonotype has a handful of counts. The CDR3 coding sequence is TGTGCCAGCAGCGAGGAAAGGGGGTATGGCTACACCTTC. Its protein is CASSEERGYGYTF. The rearrangement joins TRBV28 to TRBJ1-2, with D tentatively TRBD1 (6 bases). CDR1 MDHEN and CDR2 SYDVKM come from the germline V gene. The CDR3 spans 13 residues. The V end lost 6 bases, the J end lost 5 bases, and 13 bases lay between the germline ends.

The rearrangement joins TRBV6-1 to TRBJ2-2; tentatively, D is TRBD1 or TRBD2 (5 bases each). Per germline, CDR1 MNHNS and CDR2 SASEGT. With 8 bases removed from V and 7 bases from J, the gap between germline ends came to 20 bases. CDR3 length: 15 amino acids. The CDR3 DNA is TGTGCCAGCTCCCCCTTGGGATTTGGGGGCGGGGAGCTGTTTTTT. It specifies CASSPLGFGGGELFF.

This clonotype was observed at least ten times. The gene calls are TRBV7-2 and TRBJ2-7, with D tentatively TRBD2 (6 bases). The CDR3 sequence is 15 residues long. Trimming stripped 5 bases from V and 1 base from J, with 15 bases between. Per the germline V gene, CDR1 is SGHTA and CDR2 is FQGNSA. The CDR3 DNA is TGTGCCAGCAGCCAGCAGTGGGGAGGATCCTACGAGCAGTACTTC. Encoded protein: CASSQQWGGSYEQYF.

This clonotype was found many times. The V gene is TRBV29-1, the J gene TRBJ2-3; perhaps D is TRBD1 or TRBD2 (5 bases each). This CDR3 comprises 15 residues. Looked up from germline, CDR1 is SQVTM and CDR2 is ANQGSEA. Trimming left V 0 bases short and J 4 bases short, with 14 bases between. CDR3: CSVEDPLTGPDTQYF. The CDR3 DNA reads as TGCAGCGTTGAAGACCCTCTTACGGGACCAGATACGCAGTATTTT.

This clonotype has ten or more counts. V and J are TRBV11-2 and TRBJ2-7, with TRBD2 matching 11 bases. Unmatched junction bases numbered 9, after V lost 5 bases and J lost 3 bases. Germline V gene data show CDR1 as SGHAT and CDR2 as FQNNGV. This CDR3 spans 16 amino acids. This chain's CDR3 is CASSPRGTSGLYEQYF. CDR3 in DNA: TGTGCCAGCAGCCCTAGAGGGACTAGCGGCCTCTACGAGCAGTACTTC.

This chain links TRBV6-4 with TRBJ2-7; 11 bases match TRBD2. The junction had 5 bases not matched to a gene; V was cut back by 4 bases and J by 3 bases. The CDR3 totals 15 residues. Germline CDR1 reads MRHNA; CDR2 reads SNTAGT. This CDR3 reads CASSGASGRNYEQYF. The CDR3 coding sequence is TGTGCCAGCAGTGGGGCTAGCGGGAGGAACTACGAGCAGTACTTC.

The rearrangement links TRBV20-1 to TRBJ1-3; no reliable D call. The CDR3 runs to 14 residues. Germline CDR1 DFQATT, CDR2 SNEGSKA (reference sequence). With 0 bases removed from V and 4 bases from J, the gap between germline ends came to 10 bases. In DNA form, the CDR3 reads TGCAGTGCTAGAGATGGGCAGTTCGGAAACACCATATATTTT. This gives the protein CSARDGQFGNTIYF.

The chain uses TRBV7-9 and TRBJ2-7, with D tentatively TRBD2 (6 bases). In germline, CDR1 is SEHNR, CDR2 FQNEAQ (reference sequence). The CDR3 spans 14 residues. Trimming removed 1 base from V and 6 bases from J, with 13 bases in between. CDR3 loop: CASSLVGGLPEQYF. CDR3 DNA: TGTGCCAGCAGCTTAGTGGGGGGTCTCCCCGAGCAGTACTTC.

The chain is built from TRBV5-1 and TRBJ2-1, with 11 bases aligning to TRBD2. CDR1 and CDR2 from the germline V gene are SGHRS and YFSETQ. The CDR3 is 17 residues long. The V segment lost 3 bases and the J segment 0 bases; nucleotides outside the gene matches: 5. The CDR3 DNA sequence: TGCGCCAGCAGCTCCCGACTAGCGGGGAGCTCCTACAATGAGCAGTTCTTC. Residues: CASSSRLAGSSYNEQFF.

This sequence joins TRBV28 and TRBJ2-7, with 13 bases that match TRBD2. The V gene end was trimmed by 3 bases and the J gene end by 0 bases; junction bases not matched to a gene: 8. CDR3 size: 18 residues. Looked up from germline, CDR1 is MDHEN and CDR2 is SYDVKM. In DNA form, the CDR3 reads TGTGCCAGCAGTTTTAACCCGGGACTAGCGGGAAGCTCCTACGAGCAGTACTTC. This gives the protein CASSFNPGLAGSSYEQYF.

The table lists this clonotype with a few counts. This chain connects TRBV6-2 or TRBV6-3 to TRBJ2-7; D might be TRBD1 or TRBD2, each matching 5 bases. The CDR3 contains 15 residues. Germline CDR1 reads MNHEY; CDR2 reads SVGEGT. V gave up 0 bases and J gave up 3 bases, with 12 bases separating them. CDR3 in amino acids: CASSYSSGRHYEQYF. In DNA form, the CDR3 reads TGTGCCAGCAGTTACTCCTCGGGACGCCACTACGAGCAGTACTTC.

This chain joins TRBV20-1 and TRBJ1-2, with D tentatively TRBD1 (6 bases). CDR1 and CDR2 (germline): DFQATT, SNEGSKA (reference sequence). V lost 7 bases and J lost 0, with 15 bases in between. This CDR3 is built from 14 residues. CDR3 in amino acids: CSVVDRNSNYGYTF. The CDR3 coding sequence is TGCAGTGTCGTCGACAGGAACTCTAACTATGGCTACACCTTC.

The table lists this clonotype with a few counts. The CDR3 nucleotides read TGTGCCAGCAGTTTATTAGCGGACAGGGAGGGAGAGACCCAGTACTTC. It is translated as CASSLLADREGETQYF. The V and J genes are TRBV28 and TRBJ2-5; the D gene is possibly TRBD1 (8 bases). Germline CDR1 MDHEN, CDR2 SYDVKM. This CDR3 is built from 16 residues. V was cut by 1 base and J by 4 bases, with 16 bases left in between.

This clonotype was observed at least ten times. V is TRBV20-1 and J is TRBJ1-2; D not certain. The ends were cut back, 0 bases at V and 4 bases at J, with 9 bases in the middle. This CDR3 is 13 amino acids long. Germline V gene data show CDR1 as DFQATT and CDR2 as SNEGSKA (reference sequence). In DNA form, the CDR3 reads TGCAGTGCTAGAGACAGCCTTAGCTATGGCTACACCTTC. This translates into CSARDSLSYGYTF.

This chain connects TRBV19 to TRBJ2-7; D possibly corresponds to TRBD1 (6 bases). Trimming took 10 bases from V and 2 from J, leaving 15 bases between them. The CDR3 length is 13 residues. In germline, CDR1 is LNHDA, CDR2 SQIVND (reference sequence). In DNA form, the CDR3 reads TGTGCCACCTTGGGGGACAAGGCCTACGAGCAGTACTTC. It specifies CATLGDKAYEQYF.